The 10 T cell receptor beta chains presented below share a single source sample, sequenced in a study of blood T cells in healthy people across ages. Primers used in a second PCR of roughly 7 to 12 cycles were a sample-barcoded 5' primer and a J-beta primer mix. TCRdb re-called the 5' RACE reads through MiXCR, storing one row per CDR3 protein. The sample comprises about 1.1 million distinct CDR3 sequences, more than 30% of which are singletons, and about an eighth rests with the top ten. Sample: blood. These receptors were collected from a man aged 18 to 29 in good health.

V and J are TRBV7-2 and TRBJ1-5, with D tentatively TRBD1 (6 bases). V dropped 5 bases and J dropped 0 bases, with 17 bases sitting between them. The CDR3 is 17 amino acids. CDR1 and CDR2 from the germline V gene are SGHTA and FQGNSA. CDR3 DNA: TGTGCCAGCAGCCGATTGGACAGTAAATATAGCAATCAGCCCCAGCATTTT. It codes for CASSRLDSKYSNQPQHF.

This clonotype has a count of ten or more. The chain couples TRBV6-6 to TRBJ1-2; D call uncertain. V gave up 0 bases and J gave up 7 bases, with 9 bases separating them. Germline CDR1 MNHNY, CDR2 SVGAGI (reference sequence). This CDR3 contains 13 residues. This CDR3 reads CASSYSTGSGYTF. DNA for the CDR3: TGTGCCAGCAGTTACTCGACCGGTTCTGGCTACACCTTC.

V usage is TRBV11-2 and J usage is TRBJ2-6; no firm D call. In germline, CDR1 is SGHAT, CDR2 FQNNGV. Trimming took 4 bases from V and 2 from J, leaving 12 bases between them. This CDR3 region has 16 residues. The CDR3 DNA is TGTGCCAGCAGCTCCTCGTGGGGAACTGGGGCCAACGTCCTGACTTTC. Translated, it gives CASSSSWGTGANVLTF. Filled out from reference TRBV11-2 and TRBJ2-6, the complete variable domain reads EAGVAQSPRYKIIEKRQSVAFWCNPISGHATLYWYQQILGQGPKLLIQFQNNGVVDDSQLPKDRFSAERLKGVDSTLKIQPAKLEDSAVYLCASSSSWGTGANVLTFGAGSRLTVL.

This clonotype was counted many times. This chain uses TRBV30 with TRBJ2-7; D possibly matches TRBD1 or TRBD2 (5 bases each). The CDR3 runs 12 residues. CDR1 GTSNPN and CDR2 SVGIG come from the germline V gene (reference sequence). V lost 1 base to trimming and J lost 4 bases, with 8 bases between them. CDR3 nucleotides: TGTGCCTGGAGTGCGGGACGATACGAGCAGTACTTC. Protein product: CAWSAGRYEQYF.

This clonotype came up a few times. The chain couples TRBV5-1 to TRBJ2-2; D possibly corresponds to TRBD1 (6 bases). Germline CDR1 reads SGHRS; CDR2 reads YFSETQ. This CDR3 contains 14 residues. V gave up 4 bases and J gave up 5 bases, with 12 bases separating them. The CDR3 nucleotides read TGCGCCAGCAGCGAAGGACAGATGACCGGGGAGCTGTTTTTT. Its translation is CASSEGQMTGELFF.

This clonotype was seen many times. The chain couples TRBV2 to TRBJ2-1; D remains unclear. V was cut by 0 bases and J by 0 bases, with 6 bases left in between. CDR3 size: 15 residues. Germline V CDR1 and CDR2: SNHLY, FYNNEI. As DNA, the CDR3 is TGTGCCAGCAGTGAAGCACTCGTCTCCTACAATGAGCAGTTCTTC. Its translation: CASSEALVSYNEQFF.

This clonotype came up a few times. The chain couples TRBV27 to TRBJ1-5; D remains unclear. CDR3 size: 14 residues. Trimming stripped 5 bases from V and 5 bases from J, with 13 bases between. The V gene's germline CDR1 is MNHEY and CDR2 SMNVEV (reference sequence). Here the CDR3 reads CASSPALNDQPQHF. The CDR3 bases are TGTGCCAGCAGTCCTGCCCTGAACGATCAGCCCCAGCATTTT.

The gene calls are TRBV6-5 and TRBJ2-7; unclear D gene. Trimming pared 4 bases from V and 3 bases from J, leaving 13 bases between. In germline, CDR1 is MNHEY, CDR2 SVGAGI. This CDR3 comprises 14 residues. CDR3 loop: CASSCNDRSYEQYF. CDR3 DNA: TGTGCCAGCAGTTGCAATGACCGGAGCTACGAGCAGTACTTC.

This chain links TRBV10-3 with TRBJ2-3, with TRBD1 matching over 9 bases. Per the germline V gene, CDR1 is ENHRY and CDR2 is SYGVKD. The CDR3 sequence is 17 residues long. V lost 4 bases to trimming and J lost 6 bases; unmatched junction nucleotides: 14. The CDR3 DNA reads TGTGCCATCAGTGCCAAACCGGGACAGGGCCCGGGTGATACGCAGTATTTT. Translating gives CAISAKPGQGPGDTQYF.

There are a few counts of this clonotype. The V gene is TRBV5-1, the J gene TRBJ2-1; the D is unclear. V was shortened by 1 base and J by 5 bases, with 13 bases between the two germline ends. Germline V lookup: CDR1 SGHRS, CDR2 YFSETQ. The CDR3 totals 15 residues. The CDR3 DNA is TGCGCCAGCAGCTTGTTCGGACCGAAAAACAATGAGCAGTTCTTC. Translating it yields CASSLFGPKNNEQFF.